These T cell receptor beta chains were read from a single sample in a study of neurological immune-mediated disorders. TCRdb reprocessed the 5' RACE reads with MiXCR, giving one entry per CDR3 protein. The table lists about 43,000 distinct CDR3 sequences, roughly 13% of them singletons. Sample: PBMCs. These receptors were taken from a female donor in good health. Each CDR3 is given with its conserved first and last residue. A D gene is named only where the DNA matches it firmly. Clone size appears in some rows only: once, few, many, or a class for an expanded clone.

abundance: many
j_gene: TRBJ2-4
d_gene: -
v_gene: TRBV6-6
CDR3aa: CASSAGQDIQYF
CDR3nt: TGTGCCAGCAGTGCGGGCCAGGACATTCAGTACTTC

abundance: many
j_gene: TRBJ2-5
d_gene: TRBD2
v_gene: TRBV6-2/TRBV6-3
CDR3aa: CASGGTSGGETQYF
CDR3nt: TGTGCCAGCGGAGGCACTAGCGGGGGAGAGACCCAGTACTTC

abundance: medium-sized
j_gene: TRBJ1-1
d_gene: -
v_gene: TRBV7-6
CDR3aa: CASSLHENTEAFF
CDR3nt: TGTGCCAGCAGCTTACACGAGAACACTGAAGCTTTCTTT

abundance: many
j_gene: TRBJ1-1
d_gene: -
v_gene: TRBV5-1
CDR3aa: CASSLEGPANTEAFF
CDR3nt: TGCGCCAGCAGCTTGGAGGGTCCAGCGAACACTGAAGCTTTCTTT

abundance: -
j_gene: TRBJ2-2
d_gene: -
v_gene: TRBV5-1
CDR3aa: CASSLNGEDGELFF
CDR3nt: TGCGCCAGCAGCTTGAACGGGGAAGACGGGGAGCTGTTTTTT

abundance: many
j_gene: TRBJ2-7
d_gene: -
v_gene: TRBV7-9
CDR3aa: CASSLRGPPISYEQYF
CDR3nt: TGTGCCAGCAGTTTACGGGGTCCCCCCATCTCCTACGAGCAGTACTTC

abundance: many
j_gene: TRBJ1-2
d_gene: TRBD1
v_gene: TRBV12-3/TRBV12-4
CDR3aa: CASSLRDSPSYTF
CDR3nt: TGTGCCAGCAGTTTACGGGACAGTCCTAGCTACACCTTC

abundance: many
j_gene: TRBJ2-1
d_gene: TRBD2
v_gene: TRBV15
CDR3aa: CATSRELLAGAHNEQFF
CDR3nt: TGTGCCACCAGCAGAGAGCTACTAGCGGGAGCTCACAATGAGCAGTTCTTC

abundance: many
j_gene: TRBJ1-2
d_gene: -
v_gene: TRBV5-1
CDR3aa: CASSAPNLYGYTF
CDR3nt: TGCGCCAGCAGCGCCCCCAACCTCTATGGCTACACCTTC

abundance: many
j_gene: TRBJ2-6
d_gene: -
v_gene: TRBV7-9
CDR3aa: CASSLRTAHSGANVLTF
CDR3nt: TGTGCCAGCAGCTTACGGACAGCACACTCTGGGGCCAACGTCCTGACTTTC

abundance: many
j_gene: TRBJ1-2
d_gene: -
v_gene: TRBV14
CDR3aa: CASSQTGNYGYTF
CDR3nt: TGTGCCAGCAGCCAAACAGGGAACTATGGCTACACCTTC

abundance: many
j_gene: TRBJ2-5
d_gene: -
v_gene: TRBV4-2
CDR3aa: CASSQAVETQYF
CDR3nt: TGTGCCAGCAGCCAAGCCGTAGAGACCCAGTACTTC

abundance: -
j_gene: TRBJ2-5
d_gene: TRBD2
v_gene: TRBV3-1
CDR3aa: CASSHLAGGEGTQYF
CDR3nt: TGTGCCAGCAGCCATCTAGCGGGAGGCGAGGGGACCCAGTACTTC

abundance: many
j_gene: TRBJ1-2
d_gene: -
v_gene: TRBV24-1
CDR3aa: CATSDFERGYGYTF
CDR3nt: TGTGCCACCAGTGATTTCGAACGGGGCTATGGCTACACCTTC

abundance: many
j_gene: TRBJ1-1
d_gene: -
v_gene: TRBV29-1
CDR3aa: CSGWDNTEAFF
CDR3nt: TGCAGCGGATGGGATAACACTGAAGCTTTCTTT

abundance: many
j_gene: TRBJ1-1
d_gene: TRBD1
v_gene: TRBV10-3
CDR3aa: CAISRQGRDTEAFF
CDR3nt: TGTGCCATCAGCAGACAGGGGAGGGACACTGAAGCTTTCTTT

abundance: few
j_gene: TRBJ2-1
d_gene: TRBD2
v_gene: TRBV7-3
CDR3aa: CASSLKGSGASGGGGQFF
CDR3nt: TGTGCCAGCAGCTTAAAGGGTTCTGGGGCTAGCGGGGGCGGGGGGCAGTTCTTC

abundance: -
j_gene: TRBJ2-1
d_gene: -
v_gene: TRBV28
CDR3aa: CASKAGSSYNEQFF
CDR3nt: TGTGCCAGCAAAGCTGGGAGCTCCTACAATGAGCAGTTCTTC

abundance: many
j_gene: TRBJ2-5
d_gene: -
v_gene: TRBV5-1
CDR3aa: CASSLGQNLQETQYF
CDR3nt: TGCGCCAGCAGCTTGGGACAGAACCTCCAAGAGACCCAGTACTTC

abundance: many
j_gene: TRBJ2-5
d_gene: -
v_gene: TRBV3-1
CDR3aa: CASSLSGAEGTQYF
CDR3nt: TGTGCCAGCAGCCTCTCCGGGGCAGAAGGGACCCAGTACTTC

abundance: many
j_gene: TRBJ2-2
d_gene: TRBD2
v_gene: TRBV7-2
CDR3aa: CASSNTGTSGSPGELFF
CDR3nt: TGTGCCAGCAGCAACACCGGGACTAGCGGGAGTCCCGGGGAGCTGTTTTTT

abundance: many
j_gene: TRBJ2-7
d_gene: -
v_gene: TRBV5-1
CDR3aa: CASSLGMDEQYF
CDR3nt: TGCGCCAGCAGCTTGGGGATGGACGAGCAGTACTTC

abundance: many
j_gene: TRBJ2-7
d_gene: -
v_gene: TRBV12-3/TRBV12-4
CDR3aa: CASSSPGQGVVEQYF
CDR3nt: TGTGCCAGCTCCTCCCCGGGGCAGGGAGTAGTCGAGCAGTACTTC

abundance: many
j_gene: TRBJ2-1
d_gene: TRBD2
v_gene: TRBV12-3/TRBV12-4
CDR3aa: CASRPKRAGVDNEQFF
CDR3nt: TGTGCCAGCAGACCGAAAAGAGCGGGGGTGGACAATGAGCAGTTCTTC

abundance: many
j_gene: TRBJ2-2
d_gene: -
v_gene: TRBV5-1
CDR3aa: CASSSRPPSAIRELFF
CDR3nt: TGCGCCAGCAGCTCCCGGCCTCCCTCCGCTATACGGGAGCTGTTTTTT

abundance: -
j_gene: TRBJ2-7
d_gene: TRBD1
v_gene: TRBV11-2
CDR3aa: CASSFTGGTVYEQYF
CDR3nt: TGTGCCAGCAGCTTCACAGGGGGTACCGTATACGAGCAGTACTTC

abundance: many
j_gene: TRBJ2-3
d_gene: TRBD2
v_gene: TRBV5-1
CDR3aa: CASHTRGGANTQYF
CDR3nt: TGCGCCAGCCATACACGGGGAGGGGCTAATACGCAGTATTTT

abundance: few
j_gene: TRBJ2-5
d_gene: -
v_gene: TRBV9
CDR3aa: CASSVGLGSGETQYF
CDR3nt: TGTGCCAGCAGCGTAGGTTTGGGCTCTGGGGAGACCCAGTACTTC